A selection of T cell receptor beta chains follows, all from one sample in a study of vaccination and CD4 T cells after COVID-19. Each CDR3 protein is one row after TCRdb ran MiXCR on the PCR reads. The table shows about 28,000 distinct CDR3 sequences, with 45% to 65% occurring only once. Sequencing was performed on CD4+ T cells from blood, taken about 7 months after SARS-CoV-2 vaccination. Receptors were obtained from a human donor who had recovered from COVID-19. Both conserved end residues are part of each CDR3. A clone size is listed for some rows: how often the clone was seen (once, few, many), or a class if it is expanded.

clone size: .; J gene: TRBJ2-1; V gene: TRBV11-1; CDR3 protein: CASSHPRTSGSTYNEQFF
clone size: .; J gene: TRBJ2-1; V gene: TRBV7-8; CDR3 protein: CASSSLAATYNEQFF
clone size: few; J gene: TRBJ1-2; V gene: TRBV20-1; CDR3 protein: CSAPDRSTYGYTF
clone size: .; J gene: TRBJ2-5; V gene: TRBV7-6; CDR3 protein: CASSLAGGGLQETQYF
clone size: .; J gene: TRBJ2-1; V gene: TRBV28; CDR3 protein: CASSLLGTGTGYNEQFF
clone size: .; J gene: TRBJ2-7; V gene: TRBV28; CDR3 protein: CASGISNSYEQYF
clone size: .; J gene: TRBJ2-1; V gene: TRBV6-5; CDR3 protein: CASSYSATAPEQFF
clone size: .; J gene: TRBJ1-2; V gene: TRBV5-4; CDR3 protein: CASSPTPYSYGYTF
clone size: .; J gene: TRBJ2-7; V gene: TRBV7-3; CDR3 protein: CASSLYGVVGYEQYF
clone size: .; J gene: TRBJ2-1; V gene: TRBV7-2; CDR3 protein: CASSFQVNEQFF
clone size: few; J gene: TRBJ1-2; V gene: TRBV29-1; CDR3 protein: CSIKIGVDGYTF
clone size: .; J gene: TRBJ1-1; V gene: TRBV6-1; CDR3 protein: CASRPGRMNTEAFF
clone size: .; J gene: TRBJ2-5; V gene: TRBV5-4; CDR3 protein: CASSPIGRRETQYF
clone size: .; J gene: TRBJ1-1; V gene: TRBV25-1; CDR3 protein: CASSELGTEAFF
clone size: .; J gene: TRBJ2-7; V gene: TRBV19; CDR3 protein: CASSINRVAGVLPYEQYF
clone size: few; J gene: TRBJ2-1; V gene: TRBV15; CDR3 protein: CATSSVGLASAYNEQFF
clone size: .; J gene: TRBJ2-2; V gene: TRBV4-2; CDR3 protein: CASSPGPRNTGELFF
clone size: .; J gene: TRBJ2-5; V gene: TRBV11-3; CDR3 protein: CASSFGGQGSRETQYF
clone size: .; J gene: TRBJ2-7; V gene: TRBV10-3; CDR3 protein: CAISEWTEVYEQYF
clone size: .; J gene: TRBJ2-2; V gene: TRBV19; CDR3 protein: CASSRWGRNTGELFF
clone size: .; J gene: TRBJ2-7; V gene: TRBV20-1; CDR3 protein: CSAIVVGLDEQYF
clone size: .; J gene: TRBJ1-3; V gene: TRBV7-9; CDR3 protein: CASSKTANSGNTIYF
clone size: few; J gene: TRBJ2-5; V gene: TRBV27; CDR3 protein: CASSLSLQTTQETQYF
clone size: .; J gene: TRBJ1-5; V gene: TRBV24-1; CDR3 protein: CATSDFHLSQPQHF
clone size: .; J gene: TRBJ2-2; V gene: TRBV6-1; CDR3 protein: CASLREGELFF
clone size: .; J gene: TRBJ1-6; V gene: TRBV28; CDR3 protein: CASSLGGLDSPLHF
clone size: few; J gene: TRBJ2-2; V gene: TRBV21-1; CDR3 protein: CASSKVPDRGQDTGELFF
clone size: .; J gene: TRBJ2-7; V gene: TRBV11-3; CDR3 protein: CASSSAAGNEQYF
clone size: once; J gene: TRBJ2-3; V gene: TRBV28; CDR3 protein: CASSPGTDTQYF
clone size: .; J gene: TRBJ2-1; V gene: TRBV10-1; CDR3 protein: CASSYPILMPLAVNEQFF
clone size: few; J gene: TRBJ1-1; V gene: TRBV20-1; CDR3 protein: CSARAAGHANTEAFF
clone size: .; J gene: TRBJ2-2; V gene: TRBV7-9; CDR3 protein: CASILGGTTGELFF
clone size: .; J gene: TRBJ1-1; V gene: TRBV6-1; CDR3 protein: CASSQSGNTEAFF
clone size: few; J gene: TRBJ2-3; V gene: TRBV7-7; CDR3 protein: CGPQGSTDTQYF
clone size: .; J gene: TRBJ1-5; V gene: TRBV12-3/TRBV12-4; CDR3 protein: CASSLTGYGNQPQHF
clone size: .; J gene: TRBJ2-3; V gene: TRBV27; CDR3 protein: CASSLWTGDSDTQYF
clone size: once; J gene: TRBJ2-1; V gene: TRBV7-6; CDR3 protein: CASSPGGTSGRSGQFF
clone size: .; J gene: TRBJ1-6; V gene: TRBV28; CDR3 protein: CASSLGTGDSPLHF
clone size: .; J gene: TRBJ2-1; V gene: TRBV6-2/TRBV6-3; CDR3 protein: CASSLDPIGAEIYNEQFF
clone size: few; J gene: TRBJ2-7; V gene: TRBV27; CDR3 protein: CASSLLGQGYEQYF
clone size: .; J gene: TRBJ2-7; V gene: TRBV4-1; CDR3 protein: CASSQDLLAGREQYF
clone size: .; J gene: TRBJ2-3; V gene: TRBV2; CDR3 protein: CASSEGLAGDTQYF
clone size: few; J gene: TRBJ2-7; V gene: TRBV18; CDR3 protein: CASSREGLAANYEQYF
clone size: few; J gene: TRBJ1-1; V gene: TRBV19; CDR3 protein: CASSTERTARGGAFF
clone size: .; J gene: TRBJ1-1; V gene: TRBV6-4; CDR3 protein: CASSDRFERFGAFF
clone size: .; J gene: TRBJ1-5; V gene: TRBV15; CDR3 protein: CATSREVYSNQPQHF
clone size: few; J gene: TRBJ2-7; V gene: TRBV20-1; CDR3 protein: CSASPMAGIIYEQYF
clone size: .; J gene: TRBJ2-7; V gene: TRBV6-2/TRBV6-3; CDR3 protein: CASSYGQSYEQYF
clone size: once; J gene: TRBJ1-1; V gene: TRBV7-9; CDR3 protein: CASSVGQANTEAFF
clone size: .; J gene: TRBJ1-1; V gene: TRBV7-6; CDR3 protein: CASSLAGETEAFF
clone size: .; J gene: TRBJ1-5; V gene: TRBV15; CDR3 protein: CATSRGGGGATSNQPQHF
clone size: .; J gene: TRBJ1-5; V gene: TRBV28; CDR3 protein: CASSFRPGGNQPQHF
clone size: .; J gene: TRBJ2-1; V gene: TRBV28; CDR3 protein: CASSSLTTGLDRSSYNEQFF
clone size: .; J gene: TRBJ2-1; V gene: TRBV5-4; CDR3 protein: CASSAGTSGRGGEQFF
clone size: .; J gene: TRBJ2-7; V gene: TRBV20-1; CDR3 protein: CSVQRGPYEQYF
clone size: .; J gene: TRBJ2-3; V gene: TRBV20-1; CDR3 protein: CSARGGGAGAGTTDTQYF
clone size: once; J gene: TRBJ2-3; V gene: TRBV28; CDR3 protein: CASNIDRGPRTDTQYF
clone size: few; J gene: TRBJ2-7; V gene: TRBV7-2; CDR3 protein: CASSLSHGGYEQYF